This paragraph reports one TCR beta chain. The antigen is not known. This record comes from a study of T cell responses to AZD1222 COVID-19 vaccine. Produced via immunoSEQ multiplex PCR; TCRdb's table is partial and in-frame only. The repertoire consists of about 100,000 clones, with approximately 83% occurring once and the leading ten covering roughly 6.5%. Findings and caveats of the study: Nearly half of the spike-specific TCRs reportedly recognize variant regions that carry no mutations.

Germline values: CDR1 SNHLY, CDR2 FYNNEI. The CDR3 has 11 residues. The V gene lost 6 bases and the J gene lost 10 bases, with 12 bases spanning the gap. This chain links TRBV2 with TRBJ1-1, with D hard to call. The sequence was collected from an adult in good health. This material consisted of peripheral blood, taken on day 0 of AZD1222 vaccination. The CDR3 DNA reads TGTGCCAGCAGCCCAATTCTAGGAGCTTTCTTT. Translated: CASSPILGAFF.